This T cell receptor beta chain was obtained from a study of graft-versus-host responses after intestinal transplantation. Study details: Recipients received multivisceral, liver-intestinal, or isolated intestinal transplants. Anti-thymocyte globulin served as induction for all recipients, who then took tacrolimus and steroids for about three years.

Whole-study results and caveats: The authors found GvH clones in recipient marrow, some appearing first in ileum or blood.

The protocol was immunoSEQ multiplex PCR, while the TCRdb copy is restricted to in-frame clones and leaves out a portion. In the table there are roughly 14,000 clones, around 33% of which are singletons. The CDR3 is 13 residues long. Germline V gene sequence: CDR1 MNHEY, CDR2 SMNVEV (reference sequence). The ends were cut back, 6 bases at V and 8 bases at J, with 16 bases in the middle. Irradiated, violet-dye-labeled stimulators (roughly 200,000) were plated alongside roughly 200,000 CFSE-labeled responders. This chain connects TRBV27 to TRBJ1-2; TRBD1 is a possible D gene (5 bases). Specimen: alloreactive CD8+ T cells from a mixed lymphocyte reaction culture, collected before intestinal transplant. Sample subset: CFSE-low proliferating T cells sorted from approximately 6-day pre-transplant mixed lymphocyte reaction (GvH or HvG direction). The receptor was isolated from a human patient who received an intestinal transplant. CDR3 region: CASSPGGLFGYTF. In DNA form, the CDR3 reads TGTGCCAGCAGCCCTGGGGGGTTATTCGGCTACACCTTC.